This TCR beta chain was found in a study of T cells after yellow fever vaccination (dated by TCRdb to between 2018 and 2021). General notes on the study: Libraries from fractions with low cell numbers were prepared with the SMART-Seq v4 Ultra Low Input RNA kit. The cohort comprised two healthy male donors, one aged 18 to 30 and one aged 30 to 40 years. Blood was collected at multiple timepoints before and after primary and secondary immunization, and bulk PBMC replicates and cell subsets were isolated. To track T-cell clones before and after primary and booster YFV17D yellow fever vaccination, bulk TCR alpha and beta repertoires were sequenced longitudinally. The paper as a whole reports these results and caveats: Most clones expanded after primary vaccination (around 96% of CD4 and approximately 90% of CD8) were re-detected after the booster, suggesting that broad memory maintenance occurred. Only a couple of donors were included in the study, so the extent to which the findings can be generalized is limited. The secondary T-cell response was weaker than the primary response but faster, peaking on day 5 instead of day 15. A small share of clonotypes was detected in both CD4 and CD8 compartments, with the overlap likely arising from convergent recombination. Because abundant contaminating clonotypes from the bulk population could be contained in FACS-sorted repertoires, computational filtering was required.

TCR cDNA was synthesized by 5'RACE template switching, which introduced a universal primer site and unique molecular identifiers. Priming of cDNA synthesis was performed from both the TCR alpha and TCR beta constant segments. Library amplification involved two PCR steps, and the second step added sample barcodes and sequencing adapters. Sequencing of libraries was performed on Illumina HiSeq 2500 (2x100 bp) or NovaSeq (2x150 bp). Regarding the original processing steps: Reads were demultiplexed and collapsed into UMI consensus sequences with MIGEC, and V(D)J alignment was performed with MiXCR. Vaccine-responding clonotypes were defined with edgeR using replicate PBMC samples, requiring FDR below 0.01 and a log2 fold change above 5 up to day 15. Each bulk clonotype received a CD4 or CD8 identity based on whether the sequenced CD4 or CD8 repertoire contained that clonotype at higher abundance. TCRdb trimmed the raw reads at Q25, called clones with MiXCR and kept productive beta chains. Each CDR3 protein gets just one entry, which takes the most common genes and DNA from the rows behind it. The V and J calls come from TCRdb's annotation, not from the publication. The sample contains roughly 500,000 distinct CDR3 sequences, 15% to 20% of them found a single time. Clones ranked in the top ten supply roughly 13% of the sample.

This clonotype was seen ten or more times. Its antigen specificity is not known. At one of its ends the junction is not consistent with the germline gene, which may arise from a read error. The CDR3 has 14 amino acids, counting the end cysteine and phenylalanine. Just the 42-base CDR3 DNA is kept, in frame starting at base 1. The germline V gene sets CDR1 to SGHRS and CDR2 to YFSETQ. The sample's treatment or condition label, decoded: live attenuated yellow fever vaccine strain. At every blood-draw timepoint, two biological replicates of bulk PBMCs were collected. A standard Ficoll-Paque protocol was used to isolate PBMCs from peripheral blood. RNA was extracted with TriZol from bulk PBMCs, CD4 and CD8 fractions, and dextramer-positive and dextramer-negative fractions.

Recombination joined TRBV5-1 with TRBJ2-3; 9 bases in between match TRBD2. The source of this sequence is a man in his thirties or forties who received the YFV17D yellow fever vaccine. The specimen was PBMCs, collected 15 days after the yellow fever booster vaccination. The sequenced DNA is TGTGCCAGCAGCTTAGCGGGAGCCACAGATACGCAGTATTTT. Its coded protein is CASSLAGATDTQYF. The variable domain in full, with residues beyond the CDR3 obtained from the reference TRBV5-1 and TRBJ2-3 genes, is KAGVTQTPRYLIKTRGQQVTLSCSPISGHRSVSWYQQTPGQGLQFLFEYFSETQRNKGNFPGRFSGRQFSNSRSEMNVSTLELGDSALYLCASSLAGATDTQYFGPGTRLTVL.